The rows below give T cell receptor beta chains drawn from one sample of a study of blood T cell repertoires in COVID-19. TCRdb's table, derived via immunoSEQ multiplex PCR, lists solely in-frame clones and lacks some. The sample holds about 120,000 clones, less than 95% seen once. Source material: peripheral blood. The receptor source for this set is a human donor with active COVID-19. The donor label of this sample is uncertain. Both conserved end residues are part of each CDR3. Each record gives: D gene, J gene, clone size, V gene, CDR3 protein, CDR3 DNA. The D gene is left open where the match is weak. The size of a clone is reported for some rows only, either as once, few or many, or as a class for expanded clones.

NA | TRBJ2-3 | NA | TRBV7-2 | CASRGDRTDTQYF | TGTGCCAGCAGGGGAGACCGCACAGATACGCAGTATTTT
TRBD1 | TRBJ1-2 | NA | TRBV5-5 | CASSKTTGVEDGYTF | TGTGCCAGCAGCAAAACGACAGGGGTCGAAGATGGCTACACCTTC
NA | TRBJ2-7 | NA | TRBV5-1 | CASSLGQRTYEQYF | TGCGCCAGCAGCTTGGGACAGCGAACCTACGAGCAGTACTTC
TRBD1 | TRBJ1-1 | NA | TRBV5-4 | CASSLDRGHNTEAFF | TGTGCCAGCAGCTTGGACAGGGGACATAACACTGAAGCTTTCTTT
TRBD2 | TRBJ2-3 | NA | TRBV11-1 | CASSLGGGLTDTQYF | TGTGCCAGCAGCTTAGGCGGGGGGCTTACAGATACGCAGTATTTT
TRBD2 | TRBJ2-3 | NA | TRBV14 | CASSFGLAGGLVDTQYF | TGTGCCAGCAGCTTCGGACTAGCGGGGGGGCTTGTGGATACGCAGTATTTT
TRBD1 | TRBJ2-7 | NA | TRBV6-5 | CASRGQSYEQYF | TGTGCCAGCAGGGGACAGAGCTACGAGCAGTACTTC
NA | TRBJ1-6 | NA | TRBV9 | CASSASHGYEGSPLHF | TGTGCCAGCAGCGCCAGCCATGGGTATGAGGGTTCACCCCTCCACTTT
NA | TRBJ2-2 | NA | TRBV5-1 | CASARVRTGELFF | TGCGCCAGCGCGAGGGTTCGCACCGGGGAGCTGTTTTTT
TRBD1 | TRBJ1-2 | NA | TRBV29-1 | CSVVGQGANYGYTF | TGCAGCGTTGTTGGACAGGGGGCTAACTATGGCTACACCTTC
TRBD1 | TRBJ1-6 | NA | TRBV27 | CASGEGQGIGPLHF | TGTGCCAGCGGGGAAGGACAGGGGATCGGACCCCTCCACTTT
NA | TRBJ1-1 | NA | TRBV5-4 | CASSLERGYNTEAFF | TGTGCCAGCAGCTTGGAAAGGGGCTACAACACTGAAGCTTTCTTT
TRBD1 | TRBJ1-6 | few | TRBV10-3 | CAISGTTGVGLNNSPLHF | TGTGCCATCAGTGGGACCACAGGGGTGGGCCTGAATAATTCACCCCTCCACTTT
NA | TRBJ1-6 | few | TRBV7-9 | CASSLALSRGNSPLHF | TGTGCCAGCAGCTTAGCGCTCAGCCGGGGAAATTCACCCCTCCACTTT
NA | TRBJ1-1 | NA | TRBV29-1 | CSVGDNTEAEAFF | TGCAGCGTTGGGGATAATACGGAGGCTGAAGCTTTCTTT
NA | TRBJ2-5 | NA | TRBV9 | CASSANRVFQETQYF | TGTGCCAGCAGCGCGAACAGGGTATTCCAAGAGACCCAGTACTTC
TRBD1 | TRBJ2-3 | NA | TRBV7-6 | CASSLDRGWTDTQYF | TGTGCCAGCAGCTTGGACAGGGGGTGGACAGATACGCAGTATTTT
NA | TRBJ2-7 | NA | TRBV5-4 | CASSLPGVKSYEQYF | TGTGCCAGCAGCTTACCGGGGGTTAAAAGCTACGAGCAGTACTTC
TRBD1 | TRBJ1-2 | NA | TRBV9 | CASSPGQGWGYTF | TGTGCCAGCAGCCCAGGACAGGGTTGGGGCTACACCTTC
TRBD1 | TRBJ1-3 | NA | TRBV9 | CASSVKPGGQDTIYF | TGTGCCAGCAGCGTAAAGCCAGGGGGCCAAGACACCATATATTTT
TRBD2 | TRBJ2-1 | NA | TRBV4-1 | CASSPGTSGGSSYNEQFF | TGCGCCAGCAGTCCCGGGACTAGCGGGGGCAGCTCCTACAATGAGCAGTTCTTC
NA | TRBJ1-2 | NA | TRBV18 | CASSPTGTGYGYTF | TGTGCCAGCTCACCGACAGGAACGGGCTATGGCTACACCTTC
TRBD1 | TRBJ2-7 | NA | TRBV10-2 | CASSESGDRDF | TGCGCCAGCAGTGAGTCCGGAGACAGGGACTTC
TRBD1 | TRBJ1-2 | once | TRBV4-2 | CASSQRDRGIYGYTF | TGTGCCAGCAGCCAACGGGACAGGGGGATCTATGGCTACACCTTC
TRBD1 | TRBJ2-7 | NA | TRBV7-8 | CASSQRQGRGYEQYF | TGTGCCAGCAGCCAACGACAGGGGCGAGGGTACGAGCAGTACTTC
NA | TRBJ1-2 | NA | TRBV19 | CASSPTRSRGYGYTF | TGTGCCAGTAGTCCGACACGGTCTAGGGGGTATGGCTACACCTTC
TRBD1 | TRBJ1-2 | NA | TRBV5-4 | CASSGDRVLRYGYTF | TGTGCCAGCAGCGGAGACAGGGTACTGCGCTATGGCTACACCTTC
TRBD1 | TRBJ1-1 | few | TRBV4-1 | CASSHRQGEAFF | TGCGCCAGCAGCCATAGACAGGGTGAAGCTTTCTTT
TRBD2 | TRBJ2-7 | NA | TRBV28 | CASVSAGTSVAYEQYF | TGTGCCAGCGTATCGGCGGGGACTAGCGTCGCCTACGAGCAGTACTTC
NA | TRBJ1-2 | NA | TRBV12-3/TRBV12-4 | CASSKQENYGYTF | TGTGCCAGCAGCAAACAGGAGAACTATGGCTACACCTTC
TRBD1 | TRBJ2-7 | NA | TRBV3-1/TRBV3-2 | CASSPTYRGRHEQYF | TGTGCCAGCAGCCCCACTTACAGGGGGCGGCACGAGCAGTACTTC
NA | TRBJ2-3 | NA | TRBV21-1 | CAWPLADYTDTQYF | TGTGCCTGGCCACTAGCGGATTACACAGATACGCAGTATTTT
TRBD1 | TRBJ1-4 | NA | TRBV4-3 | CASSQASGTGNEKLFF | TGCGCCAGCAGCCAGGCCTCAGGGACAGGGAATGAAAAACTGTTTTTT
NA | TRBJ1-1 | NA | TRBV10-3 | CAISPWGGGNTEAFF | TGTGCCATCAGTCCTTGGGGAGGGGGAAACACTGAAGCTTTCTTT
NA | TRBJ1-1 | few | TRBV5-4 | CASSTQQNTEAFF | TGTGCCAGCAGCACACAACAGAACACTGAAGCTTTCTTT